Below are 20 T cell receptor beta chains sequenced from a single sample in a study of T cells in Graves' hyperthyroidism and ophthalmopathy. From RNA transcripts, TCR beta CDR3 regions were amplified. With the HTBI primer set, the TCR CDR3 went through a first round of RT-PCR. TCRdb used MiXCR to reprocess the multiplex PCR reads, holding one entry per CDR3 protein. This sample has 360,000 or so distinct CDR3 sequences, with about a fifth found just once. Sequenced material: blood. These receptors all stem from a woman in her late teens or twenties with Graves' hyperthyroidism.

The CDR3: CASSQLQGGAFF. DNA of the CDR3: TGTGCCAGCAGCCAACTACAGGGAGGCGCTTTCTTT. The chain employs TRBV3-1 and TRBJ1-1; TRBD1 might be the D (6 bases). Germline V gene sequence: CDR1 LGHDT, CDR2 YNNKEL (reference sequence). V lost 2 bases and J 11 bases, leaving 12 bases between the germline ends. CDR3 length: 12 residues.

The CDR3 DNA reads TGTGCCAGCAGTTACGGTTCCGAGGGAGAGCCCCAGCATTTT. As protein: CASSYGSEGEPQHF. The V call is TRBV6-5, the J call TRBJ1-5, with unresolved D. The CDR3 runs to 14 residues. CDR1 is MNHEY, CDR2 SVGAGI, per germline. Between the trimmed V and J ends, which lost 2 bases and 8 bases, there was a span of 13 bases.

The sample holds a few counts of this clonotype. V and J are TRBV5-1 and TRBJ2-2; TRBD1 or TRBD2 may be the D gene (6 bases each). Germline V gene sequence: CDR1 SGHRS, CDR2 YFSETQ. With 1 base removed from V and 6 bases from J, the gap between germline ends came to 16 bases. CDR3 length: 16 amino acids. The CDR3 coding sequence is TGCGCCAGCAGCTTGAGCGGGCAGGGGACCCCCGGGGAGCTGTTTTTT. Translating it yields CASSLSGQGTPGELFF.

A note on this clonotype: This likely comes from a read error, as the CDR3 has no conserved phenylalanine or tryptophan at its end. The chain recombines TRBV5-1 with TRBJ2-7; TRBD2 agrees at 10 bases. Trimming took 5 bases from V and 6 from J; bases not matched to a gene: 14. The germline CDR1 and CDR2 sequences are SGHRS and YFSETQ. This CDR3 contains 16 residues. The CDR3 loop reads CASSFGGLAGVSEQYS. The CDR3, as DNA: TGCGCCAGCAGTTTTGGCGGGCTAGCGGGAGTGAGCGAGCAGTACTCC.

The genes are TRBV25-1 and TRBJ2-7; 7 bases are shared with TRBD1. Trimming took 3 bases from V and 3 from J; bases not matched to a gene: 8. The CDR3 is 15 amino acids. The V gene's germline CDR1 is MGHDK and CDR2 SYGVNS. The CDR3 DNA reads TGTGCCAGCAGTGAGGCCGGGACAGCCATCTACGAGCAGTACTTC. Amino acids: CASSEAGTAIYEQYF.

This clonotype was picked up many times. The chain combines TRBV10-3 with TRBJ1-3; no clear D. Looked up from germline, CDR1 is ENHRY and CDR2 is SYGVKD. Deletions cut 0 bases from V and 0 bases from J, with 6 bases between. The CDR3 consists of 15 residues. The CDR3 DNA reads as TGTGCCATCAGTGAGTCAGCCATCTCTGGAAACACCATATATTTT. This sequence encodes CAISESAISGNTIYF.

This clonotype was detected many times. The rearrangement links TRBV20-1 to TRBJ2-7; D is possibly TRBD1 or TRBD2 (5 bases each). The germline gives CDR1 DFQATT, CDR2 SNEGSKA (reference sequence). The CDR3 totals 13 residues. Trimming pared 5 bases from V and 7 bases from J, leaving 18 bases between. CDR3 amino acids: CSAPEGSETEQYF. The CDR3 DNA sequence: TGCAGTGCTCCCGAGGGGTCGGAGACAGAGCAGTACTTC.

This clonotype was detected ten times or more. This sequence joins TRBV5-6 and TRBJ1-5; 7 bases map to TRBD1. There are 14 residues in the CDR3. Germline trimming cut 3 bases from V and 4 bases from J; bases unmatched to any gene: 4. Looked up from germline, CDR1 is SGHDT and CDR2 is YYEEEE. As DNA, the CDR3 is TGTGCCAGCAGCTGGGGCAGGGGGAATCAGCCCCAGCATTTT. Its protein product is CASSWGRGNQPQHF.

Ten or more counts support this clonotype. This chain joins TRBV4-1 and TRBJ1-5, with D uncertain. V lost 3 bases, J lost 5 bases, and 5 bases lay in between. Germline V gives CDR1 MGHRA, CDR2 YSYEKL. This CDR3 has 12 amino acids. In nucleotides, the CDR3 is TGCGCCAGCAGCCATGCCGATCAGCCCCAGCATTTT. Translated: CASSHADQPQHF.

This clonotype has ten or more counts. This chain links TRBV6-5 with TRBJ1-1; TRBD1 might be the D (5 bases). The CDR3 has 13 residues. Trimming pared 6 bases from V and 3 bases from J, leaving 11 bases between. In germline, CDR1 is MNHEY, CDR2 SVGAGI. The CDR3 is CASRIQVDTEAFF. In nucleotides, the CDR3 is TGTGCCAGCAGAATACAGGTCGACACTGAAGCTTTCTTT.

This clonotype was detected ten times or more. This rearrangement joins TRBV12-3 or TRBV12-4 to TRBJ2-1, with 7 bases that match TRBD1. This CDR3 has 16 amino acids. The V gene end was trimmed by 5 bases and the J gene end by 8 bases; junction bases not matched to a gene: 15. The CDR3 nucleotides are TGTGCCAGCAGTCCTTTTCCGACCGGGACAGTCGATGAGCAGTTCTTC. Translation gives CASSPFPTGTVDEQFF.

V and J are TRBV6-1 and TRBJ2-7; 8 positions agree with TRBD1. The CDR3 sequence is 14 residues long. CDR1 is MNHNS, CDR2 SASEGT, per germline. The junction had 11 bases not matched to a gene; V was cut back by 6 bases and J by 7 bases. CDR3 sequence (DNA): TGTGCCAGCAGGAGGACAGGGAGTCCGGGTGAGCAGTACTTC. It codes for CASRRTGSPGEQYF.

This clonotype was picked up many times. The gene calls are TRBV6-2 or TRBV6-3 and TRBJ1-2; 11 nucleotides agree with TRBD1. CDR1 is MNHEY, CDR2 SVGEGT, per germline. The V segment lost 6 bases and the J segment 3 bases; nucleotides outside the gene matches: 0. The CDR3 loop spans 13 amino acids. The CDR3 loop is CASRGQGDYGYTF. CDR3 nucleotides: TGTGCCAGCAGGGGACAGGGGGACTATGGCTACACCTTC.

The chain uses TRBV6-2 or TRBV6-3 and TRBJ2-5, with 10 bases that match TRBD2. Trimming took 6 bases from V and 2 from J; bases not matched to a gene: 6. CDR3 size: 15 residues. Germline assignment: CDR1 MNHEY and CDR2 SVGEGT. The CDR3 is CASSTLAGVQETQYF. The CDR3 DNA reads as TGTGCCAGCAGCACCCTAGCGGGGGTACAAGAGACCCAGTACTTC.

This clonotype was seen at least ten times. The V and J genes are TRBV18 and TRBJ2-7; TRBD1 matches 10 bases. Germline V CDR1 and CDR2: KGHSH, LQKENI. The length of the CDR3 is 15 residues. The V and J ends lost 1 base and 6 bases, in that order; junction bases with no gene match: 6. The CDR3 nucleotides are TGTGCCAGCTCACCACAGGCCGGGACAGGGGTCGAGCAGTACTTC. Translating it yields CASSPQAGTGVEQYF.

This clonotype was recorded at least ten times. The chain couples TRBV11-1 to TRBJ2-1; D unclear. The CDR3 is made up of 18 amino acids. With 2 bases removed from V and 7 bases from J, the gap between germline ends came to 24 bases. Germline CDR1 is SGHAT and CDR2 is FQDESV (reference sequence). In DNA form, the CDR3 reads TGTGCCAGCAGCTTATTTCATCCCCGGACCCGGCTTCGGAATGAGCAGTTCTTC. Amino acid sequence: CASSLFHPRTRLRNEQFF.

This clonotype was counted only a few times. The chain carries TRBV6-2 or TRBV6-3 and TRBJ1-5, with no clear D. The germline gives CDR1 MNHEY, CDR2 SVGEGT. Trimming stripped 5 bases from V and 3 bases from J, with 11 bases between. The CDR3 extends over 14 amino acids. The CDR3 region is CASSHRRSNQPQHF. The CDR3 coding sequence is TGTGCCAGCAGTCACCGGAGGTCCAATCAGCCCCAGCATTTT.

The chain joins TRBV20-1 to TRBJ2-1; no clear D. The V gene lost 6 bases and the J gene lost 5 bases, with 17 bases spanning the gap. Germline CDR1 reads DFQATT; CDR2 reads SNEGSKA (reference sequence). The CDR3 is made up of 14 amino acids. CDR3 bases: TGCAGTGCCCCCCGCCGAGGTTTCAACAATGAGCAGTTCTTC. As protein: CSAPRRGFNNEQFF.

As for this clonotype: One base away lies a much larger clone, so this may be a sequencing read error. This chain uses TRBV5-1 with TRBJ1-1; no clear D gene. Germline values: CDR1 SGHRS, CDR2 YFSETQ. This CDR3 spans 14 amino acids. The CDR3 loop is CASSFEGLRDEACF. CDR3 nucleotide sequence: TGCGCCAGCAGCTTTGAAGGTTTGAGGGATGAAGCTTGCTTT. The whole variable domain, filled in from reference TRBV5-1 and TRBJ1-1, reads KAGVTQTPRYLIKTRGQQVTLSCSPISGHRSVSWYQQTPGQGLQFLFEYFSETQRNKGNFPGRFSGRQFSNSRSEMNVSTLELGDSALYLCASSFEGLRDEACFGQGTRLTVV.

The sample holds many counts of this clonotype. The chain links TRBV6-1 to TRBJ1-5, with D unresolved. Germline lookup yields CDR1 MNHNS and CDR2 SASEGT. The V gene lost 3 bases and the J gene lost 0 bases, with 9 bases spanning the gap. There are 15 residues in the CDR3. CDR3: CASSDHEYSNQPQHF. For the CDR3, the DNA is TGTGCCAGCAGTGATCATGAGTATAGCAATCAGCCCCAGCATTTT.